These 28 T cell receptor beta chains were sequenced from one sample in a study of blood T cell repertoires in COVID-19. The repertoire was sequenced with immunoSEQ multiplex PCR; TCRdb's copy has only in-frame clones and lacks some. The repertoire consists of about 190,000 clones, with about three quarters occurring once and the leading ten covering 10% to 15%. The material sequenced was peripheral blood. The receptor set was obtained from a woman aged 80 or over with COVID-19, enrolled during active disease.

The chain has TRBV7-9 and TRBJ2-1; 7 nucleotides line up with TRBD2. CDR3 size: 15 residues. CDR1 is SEHNR and CDR2 is FQNEAQ in the germline V gene (reference sequence). Trimming at V came to 3 bases and at J to 4 bases, leaving 6 bases not matched to a gene. The CDR3 DNA follows: TGTGCCAGCAGCTTTACGGGAGGAGGTTACAATGAGCAGTTCTTC. Protein sequence: CASSFTGGGYNEQFF. The whole variable domain, remainder taken from reference TRBV7-9 and TRBJ2-1, is DTGVSQNPRHKITKRGQNVTFRCDPISEHNRLYWYRQTLGQGPEFLTYFQNEAQLEKSRLLSDRFSAERPKGSFSTLEIQRTEQGDSAMYLCASSFTGGGYNEQFFGPGTRLTVL.

The chain has TRBV11-3 and TRBJ2-7; no clear D gene. Germline CDR1 is SGHNT and CDR2 is YENEEA. CDR3 length: 14 amino acids. V shed 0 bases and J shed 0 bases, with 6 bases lying between them. The CDR3 reads CASSLEYSSYEQYF. The CDR3 DNA is TGTGCCAGCAGCTTAGAGTACAGCTCCTACGAGCAGTACTTC.

The chain recombines TRBV2 with TRBJ1-5; D is ambiguous. CDR3 length: 13 residues. Per germline, CDR1 SNHLY and CDR2 FYNNEI. Trimming stripped 6 bases from V and 5 bases from J, with 11 bases between. The CDR3 reads CASRRESYQPQHF. In nucleotides, the CDR3 is TGTGCCAGCAGGAGGGAGTCCTATCAGCCCCAGCATTTT.

The chain is built from TRBV6-2 or TRBV6-3 and TRBJ2-1; 10 bases align to TRBD2. The germline V gene encodes CDR1 MNHEY and CDR2 SVGEGT. V lost 6 bases to trimming and J lost 4 bases; unmatched junction nucleotides: 6. This CDR3 spans 15 amino acids. The CDR3 protein is CASSDPTSGYNEQFF. Here the CDR3 DNA reads TGTGCCAGCAGCGATCCGACTAGCGGGTACAATGAGCAGTTCTTC.

The chain joins TRBV2 to TRBJ1-3, with a tentative D call TRBD1 (6 bases). Trimming left V 3 bases short and J 3 bases short, with 12 bases between. Looked up from germline, CDR1 is SNHLY and CDR2 is FYNNEI. CDR3 length equals 15 residues. In nucleotides, the CDR3 is TGTGCCAGCAGTGATCAGCGGGGGCATGGAAACACCATATATTTT. Translating gives CASSDQRGHGNTIYF.

The rearrangement uses TRBV7-2 and TRBJ2-7, with TRBD2 as a possible D gene (7 bases). The germline V gene has CDR1 SGHTA and CDR2 FQGNSA. Trimming pared 7 bases from V and 2 bases from J, leaving 18 bases between. The CDR3 is 15 residues long. The CDR3 DNA is TGTGCCAGCACCCCCTTGGCGGGGGCCGCCTACGAGCAGTACTTC. It specifies CASTPLAGAAYEQYF. The variable domain in full, completed from reference TRBV7-2 and TRBJ2-7, reads GAGVSQSPSNKVTEKGKDVELRCDPISGHTALYWYRQSLGQGLEFLIYFQGNSAPDKSGLPSDRFSAERTGGSVSTLTIQRTQQEDSAVYLCASTPLAGAAYEQYFGPGTRLTVT.

This clone was observed a handful of times. The chain recombines TRBV5-4 with TRBJ2-1; 8 nucleotides line up with TRBD2. CDR1 and CDR2 from the germline V gene are SGHNT and YYREEE (reference sequence). This CDR3 spans 15 amino acids. V gave up 0 bases and J gave up 3 bases; unmatched junction bases: 2. Written as DNA, the CDR3 is TGTGCCAGCAGCTTGGAGCGGGGGAACTACAATGAGCAGTTCTTC. It specifies CASSLERGNYNEQFF.

This chain uses TRBV19 with TRBJ2-6, with D unclear. The ends were cut back, 3 bases at V and 1 base at J, with 7 bases in the middle. Germline CDR1 and CDR2: LNHDA and SQIVND (reference sequence). The CDR3 covers 15 residues. CDR3 nucleotide sequence: TGTGCCAGTAGTATTTCGGTATCTGGGGCCAACGTCCTGACTTTC. Amino acid sequence: CASSISVSGANVLTF.

This clone was recorded only once. This chain connects TRBV5-4 to TRBJ2-1, with 10 bases identical to TRBD2. The CDR3 consists of 15 residues. V shed 4 bases and J 4 bases; nucleotides not matched to a gene: 5. The germline gives CDR1 SGHNT, CDR2 YYREEE (reference sequence). CDR3 sequence (DNA): TGTGCCAGCAGCGATAATAGCGGGGGGTACAATGAGCAGTTCTTC. This sequence encodes CASSDNSGGYNEQFF.

V is TRBV7-9 and J is TRBJ2-3; TRBD2 agrees at 10 bases. This CDR3 spans 16 amino acids. V lost 5 bases, J lost 0 bases, and 5 bases stayed unmatched. Germline-derived CDR1 and CDR2 are SEHNR and FQNEAQ (reference sequence). The CDR3 sequence: CASSLGTSVSTDTQYF. The CDR3 nucleotides are TGTGCCAGCAGCCTCGGGACTAGCGTAAGCACAGATACGCAGTATTTT.

The chain couples TRBV9 to TRBJ2-4; D is ambiguous. With 4 bases removed from V and 2 bases from J, the gap between germline ends came to 13 bases. The germline gives CDR1 SGDLS, CDR2 YYNGEE. The CDR3 runs 15 residues. The chain's CDR3 is CASSPTLRSKNIQYF. The CDR3 DNA sequence: TGTGCCAGCAGCCCCACTCTTCGATCCAAAAACATTCAGTACTTC.

The V and J genes are TRBV2 and TRBJ2-2; the match to TRBD1 covers 7 bases. CDR3 length: 16 amino acids. Per germline, CDR1 SNHLY and CDR2 FYNNEI. Unmatched junction bases numbered 7, after V lost 4 bases and J lost 2 bases. The CDR3 region has the DNA TGTGCCAGCAGTGCCCTAGGGGGCCGAAACACCGGGGAGCTGTTTTTT. This codes for CASSALGGRNTGELFF.

The V call is TRBV25-1, the J call TRBJ2-7, with 10 bases that match TRBD1. CDR1 and CDR2 from the germline V gene are MGHDK and SYGVNS. The CDR3 runs to 15 residues. V lost 6 bases and J lost 6; bases outside the gene matches: 11. CDR3 protein: CASSRWGTGESEQYF. CDR3 coding DNA: TGTGCCAGCAGCCGATGGGGGACAGGGGAATCCGAGCAGTACTTC.

V usage is TRBV28 and J usage is TRBJ2-7; tentatively, D is TRBD2 (5 bases). Germline values: CDR1 MDHEN, CDR2 SYDVKM. The CDR3 extends over 14 amino acids. With 7 bases removed from V and 0 bases from J, the gap between germline ends came to 13 bases. The CDR3 coding sequence is TGTGCCAGCACTTTTCGGACTCTCTCCTACGAGCAGTACTTC. It translates to CASTFRTLSYEQYF.

The chain employs TRBV19 and TRBJ2-7; tentatively, D is TRBD1 (6 bases). Trimming removed 3 bases at V and 3 bases at J, with 15 bases between. The CDR3 has 15 residues. Germline V gene data show CDR1 as LNHDA and CDR2 as SQIVND (reference sequence). The CDR3 bases are TGTGCCAGTAGTATCGGGTTGCAGGGGAACTACGAGCAGTACTTC. Protein product: CASSIGLQGNYEQYF.

The rearrangement links TRBV5-1 to TRBJ2-5, with D perhaps matching TRBD2 (6 bases). This CDR3 is 15 amino acids long. The V gene lost 1 base and the J gene lost 0 bases, with 10 bases spanning the gap. Germline values: CDR1 SGHRS, CDR2 YFSETQ. The CDR3 here is CASSLLSGYQETQYF. For the CDR3, the DNA is TGCGCCAGCAGCTTGCTTAGCGGATACCAAGAGACCCAGTACTTC.

This clone was detected only a few times. V usage is TRBV6-4 and J usage is TRBJ2-1, with 7 bases matching TRBD1. The CDR3 is made up of 13 amino acids. After removal of 5 bases from V and 6 bases from J, the junction contained 4 bases not matched to a gene. The germline CDR1 and CDR2 sequences are MRHNA and SNTAGT. The CDR3 nucleotides are TGTGCCAGCAGTAGTAACAGGGGCAATGAGCAGTTCTTC. This translates into CASSSNRGNEQFF.

This clone has a handful of counts. The rearrangement uses TRBV4-1 and TRBJ2-1, with 11 bases lining up with TRBD2. CDR1 and CDR2 (germline): MGHRA, YSYEKL. The CDR3 is made up of 13 amino acids. V dropped 4 bases and J dropped 7; count of bases not matched to a gene: 0. The CDR3 sequence: CASSLAGGNEQFF. The DNA for the CDR3 is TGCGCCAGCAGCCTAGCGGGGGGGAATGAGCAGTTCTTC.

The rearrangement links TRBV6-5 to TRBJ2-5, with D perhaps TRBD1 (6 bases). Germline V CDR1 and CDR2: MNHEY, SVGAGI. This CDR3 region has 13 residues. The V end lost 6 bases, the J end lost 8 bases, and 16 bases lay between the germline ends. As DNA, the CDR3 is TGTGCCAGCAGGACAGGCCTCTTCGGTACCCAGTACTTC. Its protein is CASRTGLFGTQYF.

Comment on this clone: Its ends do not fully match the called genes, so a read error is possible. The chain links TRBV7-7 to TRBJ2-7; TRBD1 agrees at 9 bases. The CDR3 length is 15 residues. Germline V lookup: CDR1 SSHAT, CDR2 FNYEAQ (reference sequence). The CDR3: CASSEGQGEFYEQYF. DNA for the CDR3: TGTGCTAGCAGCGAGGGACAGGGCGAATTTTACGAGCAGTACTTC.

The chain has TRBV3-1 (or the pseudogene TRBV3-2) and TRBJ2-3; possibly TRBD2 for D (6 bases). The germline CDR1 and CDR2 sequences are LGHDT and YNNKEL (reference sequence). V lost 3 bases and J 8 bases, leaving 24 bases between the germline ends. The CDR3 loop spans 17 amino acids. CDR3 sequence: CASSHATSQAPLGTQYF. CDR3 coding DNA: TGTGCCAGCAGCCACGCGACTAGTCAGGCCCCTTTGGGTACGCAGTATTTT.

This chain uses TRBV5-1 with TRBJ1-1, with no clear D. CDR1 is SGHRS, CDR2 YFSETQ, per germline. V was pared by 2 bases and J by 5 bases, with 10 bases between. The CDR3 spans 13 residues. The CDR3 here is CASSFAVSTEAFF. DNA of the CDR3: TGCGCCAGCAGCTTTGCGGTTTCTACTGAAGCTTTCTTT.

The rearrangement joins TRBV3-1 (or the pseudogene TRBV3-2) to TRBJ2-7, with 12 bases identical to TRBD2. With 5 bases clipped from V and 3 bases from J, the junction kept 8 bases outside the gene matches. The germline gives CDR1 LGHDT, CDR2 YNNKEL (reference sequence). CDR3 size: 16 residues. CDR3 sequence reads: CASSEALAGGLYEQYF. In nucleotides, the CDR3 is TGTGCCAGCAGCGAAGCACTAGCGGGGGGCCTCTACGAGCAGTACTTC.

The rearrangement uses TRBV27 and TRBJ2-3, with 12 bases matching TRBD2. The germline CDR1 and CDR2 sequences are MNHEY and SMNVEV (reference sequence). Trimming cost V 6 bases and J 0 bases; bases outside gene matches: 4. This CDR3 region has 16 residues. The CDR3 spells CASSTGTSGSTDTQYF. CDR3 nucleotides: TGTGCCAGCAGCACGGGGACTAGCGGGAGCACAGATACGCAGTATTTT.

Notes on this clone: The identical CDR3 is also encoded by other nucleotide sequences in the sample. The chain recombines TRBV5-1 with TRBJ2-7, with 8 bases that match TRBD1. Germline-derived CDR1 and CDR2 are SGHRS and YFSETQ. The trim removed 4 bases at V and 1 base at J, leaving 1 base unmatched. CDR3 length: 13 residues. The CDR3 nucleotides read TGCGCCAGCAGCCGGACAGGGTCCTACGAGCAGTACTTC. Encoded protein: CASSRTGSYEQYF.

Of note for this clone: Germline and junction disagree at one end, which may indicate a read error. V and J are TRBV14 and TRBJ1-2; maybe TRBD1 (6 bases). This CDR3 has 13 amino acids. Germline-derived CDR1 and CDR2 are SGHDN and FVKESK. As DNA, the CDR3 is TGTGCCAGCAGCCATGTCAGGGGAGTTTTCCTTAACTTC. Its translation: CASSHVRGVFLNF.

The rearrangement uses TRBV13 and TRBJ2-7; tentative D call: TRBD2 (6 bases). This CDR3 region has 15 residues. The germline gives CDR1 PRHDT, CDR2 FYEKMQ (reference sequence). V lost 5 bases, J lost 0 bases, and 14 bases lay in between. The CDR3 region is CASSAGTRSSYEQYF. CDR3 nucleotide sequence: TGTGCCAGCAGCGCCGGGACTCGGAGCTCCTACGAGCAGTACTTC.

The V gene is TRBV11-3, the J gene TRBJ2-1; 7 nucleotides match TRBD2. The CDR3 has 16 residues. Germline CDR1 SGHNT, CDR2 YENEEA. Unmatched junction bases numbered 9, after V lost 1 base and J lost 6 bases. The DNA of the CDR3 is TGTGCCAGCAGCTTAGTAGGAAGCGGGGACTCCAATGAGCAGTTCTTC. Translated, it gives CASSLVGSGDSNEQFF. Together with reference TRBV11-3 and TRBJ2-1, the CDR3 gives the full variable domain: EAGVVQSPRYKIIEKKQPVAFWCNPISGHNTLYWYLQNLGQGPELLIRYENEEAVDDSQLPKDRFSAERLKGVDSTLKIQPAELGDSAVYLCASSLVGSGDSNEQFFGPGTRLTVL.